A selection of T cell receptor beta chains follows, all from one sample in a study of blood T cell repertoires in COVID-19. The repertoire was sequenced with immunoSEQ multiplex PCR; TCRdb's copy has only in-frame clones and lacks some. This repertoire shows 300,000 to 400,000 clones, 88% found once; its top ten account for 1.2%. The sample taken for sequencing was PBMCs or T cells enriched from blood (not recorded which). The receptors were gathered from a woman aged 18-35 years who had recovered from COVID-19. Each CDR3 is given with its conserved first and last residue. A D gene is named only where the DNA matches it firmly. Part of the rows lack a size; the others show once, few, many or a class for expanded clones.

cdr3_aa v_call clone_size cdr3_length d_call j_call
CASSLPPGELFF TRBV12-3/TRBV12-4 . 12 . TRBJ2-2
CAVTGKSGRGYTF TRBV6-5 . 13 TRBD1 TRBJ1-2
CASSQDRGTSGLEQYF TRBV4-3 once 16 TRBD2 TRBJ2-7
CSVRREGNEKLFF TRBV29-1 . 13 . TRBJ1-4
CASTNGPSSGNTIYF TRBV6-5 . 15 . TRBJ1-3
CASSYLQGYEQYF TRBV6-5 . 13 . TRBJ2-7
CASGFQGGLDYGYTF TRBV12-5 . 15 TRBD1 TRBJ1-2
CASSFRATYEQYF TRBV27 . 13 . TRBJ2-7
CASKSGGAGVGYTF TRBV27 . 14 . TRBJ1-2
CASSLAASGGQETQYF TRBV5-4 . 16 TRBD2 TRBJ2-5
CASSLWSGDRQVNSPLHF TRBV5-8 . 18 TRBD1 TRBJ1-6
CASSLQGAANYGYTF TRBV5-4 . 15 TRBD1 TRBJ1-2
CASSFQNNEQFF TRBV5-1 . 12 . TRBJ2-1
CASSYRGQGEAWELFF TRBV6-5 . 16 TRBD1 TRBJ2-2
CASSSRGSMDGYTF TRBV27 . 14 . TRBJ1-2
CASSPLVRTPTGAGNTIYF TRBV18 few 19 TRBD1 TRBJ1-3
CASSTNSYEQYF TRBV2 . 12 . TRBJ2-7
CASGPRQGTPGELFF TRBV12-5 . 15 TRBD1 TRBJ2-2
CASSSDGHSYEQYF TRBV7-9 . 14 . TRBJ2-7
CASSFFSVVPDEQYF TRBV5-1 . 15 . TRBJ2-7
CASSFRPGSGGETDTQYF TRBV7-3 . 18 TRBD2 TRBJ2-3
CASSYGDRGYEQYF TRBV6-6 . 14 TRBD1 TRBJ2-7
CASSQWAIKAGTGPRNEKLFF TRBV4-1 . 21 TRBD1 TRBJ1-4
CATIDRAGTEAFF TRBV6-5 once 13 TRBD1 TRBJ1-1
CASSLGAGLRYGYTF TRBV5-5 . 15 . TRBJ1-2
CASSQVQYTDTQYF TRBV4-1 once 14 . TRBJ2-3
CASSPDGIAGGGETQYF TRBV9 . 17 TRBD2 TRBJ2-5
CASSERDNKDTEAFF TRBV2 once 15 . TRBJ1-1
CASSPEGGPYEQYF TRBV9 few 14 . TRBJ2-7
CASTTGLASSTGELFF TRBV5-1 once 16 TRBD2 TRBJ2-2
CASSEETGAEQYF TRBV19 . 13 TRBD1 TRBJ2-7
CASRQGGTDTQYF TRBV9 once 13 . TRBJ2-3
CASSAPGTGHEAFF TRBV6-5 once 14 TRBD1 TRBJ1-1
CASSLRQGNAKGGYTF TRBV5-4 once 16 . TRBJ1-2
CASSPGNTEAFF TRBV10-2 . 12 . TRBJ1-1
CASSEAQGVGGYTF TRBV2 . 14 . TRBJ1-2
CATSRDRGPQGTNYGYTF TRBV15 . 18 TRBD1 TRBJ1-2
CASSPDRGNYGYTF TRBV27 . 14 TRBD1 TRBJ1-2
CASEVLAGDTGELFF TRBV6-5 . 15 TRBD2 TRBJ2-2
CASSARSRGEETQYF TRBV5-6 . 15 TRBD2 TRBJ2-5
CASSLSGGHNEQFF TRBV7-9 . 14 TRBD2 TRBJ2-1
CASSYPRSYGYTF TRBV6-2/TRBV6-3 once 13 . TRBJ1-2